This TCR beta chain comes out of a study of spatial heterogeneity in lung cancer. Looking at the study overall: Beta-chain sequences consistently outnumbered alpha-chain sequences in detection.

This sample's time point: blood at routine non-recurrence follow-up after resection. Unsorted tumor, nontumor lung tissue or cryopreserved PBMC supplied the whole RNA. TCRdb reprocessed the 5' RACE reads via MiXCR and lists one record per CDR3 protein. Of 110,000 or so distinct CDR3 sequences listed, roughly a tenth are singletons. Turning to this clonotype: Its antigen is as yet unknown.

Germline CDR1 is SGHDN and CDR2 is FVKESK. The ends lost 4 bases at V and 11 bases at J; junction bases unmatched: 16. The CDR3 length is 15 residues. Study-wide findings and caveats: Compared with follow-up, resection was when ubiquitous expanded tumor TCRs appeared in blood more.

The rearrangement links TRBV14 to TRBJ1-1, with 7 positions matching TRBD1. This specimen was PBMCs, taken at follow-up. This sequence originates from a female donor with early-stage non-small cell lung cancer. CDR3: CASSLLGTETQGAFF. CDR3 coding DNA: TGTGCCAGCAGCCTCCTCGGGACAGAGACGCAAGGGGCTTTCTTT.